What follows are 15 T cell receptor beta chains derived from one specimen sequenced in a study of technical replicates of blood from several donors. The protocol was immunoSEQ multiplex PCR, while the TCRdb copy is restricted to in-frame clones and leaves out a portion. The sample contains 85,000 to 100,000 clones, more than 90% of which appear only once. Sequenced sample: T cells isolated from PBMCs. These TCRs come from a human donor in good health.

The chain has TRBV2 and TRBJ1-1, with D possibly matching TRBD1 (6 bases). This CDR3 has 18 residues. Germline-derived CDR1 and CDR2 are SNHLY and FYNNEI. With 3 bases removed from V and 0 bases from J, the gap between germline ends came to 20 bases. The CDR3 DNA follows: TGTGCCAGCAGTGACTCCTACCGGGACACGTTCATGAACACTGAAGCTTTCTTT. Translation gives CASSDSYRDTFMNTEAFF.

CDR3 nucleotides: TGTGCCAGTCTTAACAGGGGGTACACTGAAGCTTTCTTT. It encodes CASLNRGYTEAFF. V usage is TRBV6-5 and J usage is TRBJ1-1; 8 bases map to TRBD1. CDR1 is MNHEY, CDR2 SVGAGI, per germline. V was pared by 9 bases and J by 3 bases, with 6 bases of the junction left unmatched. This CDR3 contains 13 residues.

The chain combines TRBV6-5 with TRBJ2-7; possibly TRBD2 for D (6 bases). The germline gives CDR1 MNHEY, CDR2 SVGAGI. The CDR3 length is 14 residues. The V gene lost 0 bases and the J gene lost 3 bases, with 9 bases spanning the gap. Written as DNA, the CDR3 is TGTGCCAGCAGTTACTCGGCCGGGGGCTACGAGCAGTACTTC. This encodes CASSYSAGGYEQYF.

The chain couples TRBV6-5 to TRBJ1-5, with a weak D call TRBD1 (5 bases). The CDR3 covers 15 residues. V gave up 0 bases and J gave up 2 bases, with 8 bases separating them. Germline V gene data show CDR1 as MNHEY and CDR2 as SVGAGI. CDR3 DNA: TGTGCCAGCAGTTACTCGGGCAGGGGCAATCAGCCCCAGCATTTT. It is translated as CASSYSGRGNQPQHF.

CDR3 in amino acids: CASSLSLPAGEAGELFF. Written as DNA, the CDR3 is TGCGCCAGCAGCTTGTCGTTGCCGGCAGGGGAAGCCGGGGAGCTGTTTTTT. The chain has TRBV5-1 and TRBJ2-2, with D possibly being TRBD1 (6 bases). Germline assignment: CDR1 SGHRS and CDR2 YFSETQ. V gave up 1 base and J gave up 6 bases, with 19 bases separating them. The CDR3 spans 17 residues.

V usage is TRBV7-2 and J usage is TRBJ2-7; tentatively, D is TRBD2 (7 bases). CDR1 is SGHTA, CDR2 FQGNSA, per germline. The CDR3 contains 19 residues. V lost 5 bases to trimming and J lost 0 bases, with 26 bases between them. This CDR3 reads CASSIIPPGGGLRSYEQYF. CDR3 nucleotides: TGTGCCAGCAGCATTATACCCCCCGGAGGGGGACTACGCTCCTACGAGCAGTACTTC.

The chain is built from TRBV14 and TRBJ2-7, with 8 nucleotides matching TRBD2. V lost 4 bases to trimming and J lost 2 bases; unmatched junction nucleotides: 10. Germline values: CDR1 SGHDN, CDR2 FVKESK. The CDR3 is made up of 16 amino acids. The CDR3 loop reads CASSLYRLARTYEQYF. CDR3 nucleotides: TGTGCCAGCAGCCTGTACAGACTAGCGAGAACCTACGAGCAGTACTTC.

The V call is TRBV7-2, the J call TRBJ2-1, with D maybe TRBD2 (6 bases). Trimming cost V 4 bases and J 4 bases, with 17 bases left between them. CDR1 SGHTA and CDR2 FQGNSA come from the germline V gene. This CDR3 is 16 amino acids long. In DNA form, the CDR3 reads TGTGCCAGCAGCTGGGATAGCGGCTTGATATACAATGAGCAGTTCTTC. It yields the protein CASSWDSGLIYNEQFF.

The chain combines TRBV20-1 with TRBJ2-3; D may be TRBD2 (5 bases). V was trimmed by 5 bases and J by 6 bases, leaving 9 bases between them. The CDR3 sequence is 11 residues long. The germline V gene encodes CDR1 DFQATT and CDR2 SNEGSKA (reference sequence). CDR3 nucleotides: TGCAGTGCTCCGGGGTCGGATACGCAGTATTTT. Its translation is CSAPGSDTQYF.

The gene calls are TRBV27 and TRBJ2-7; 13 bases line up with TRBD2. The junction had 7 bases not matched to a gene; V was cut back by 5 bases and J by 3 bases. This CDR3 contains 16 residues. CDR1 MNHEY and CDR2 SMNVEV come from the germline V gene (reference sequence). CDR3 nucleotides: TGTGCCAGCAGTAATGGACTAGCGGGGGACCTCTACGAGCAGTACTTC. Amino acids: CASSNGLAGDLYEQYF.

This clone occurred a few times. The V and J genes are TRBV30 and TRBJ1-1, with D possibly being TRBD1 (5 bases). This CDR3 comprises 15 residues. CDR1 is GTSNPN, CDR2 SVGIG, per germline (reference sequence). V dropped 2 bases and J dropped 3 bases, with 16 bases sitting between them. The CDR3 sequence: CAWSIGVRGDTEAFF. CDR3 coding DNA: TGTGCCTGGAGTATAGGCGTGCGGGGGGACACTGAAGCTTTCTTT.

The chain employs TRBV7-9 and TRBJ2-2, with 7 bases aligning to TRBD2. CDR3 size: 15 residues. V shed 11 bases, J shed 4 bases, and the junction held 13 bases outside the gene matches. Germline CDR1 is SEHNR and CDR2 is FQNEAQ (reference sequence). CDR3 protein: CAGGGVIQGTGELFF. In DNA, the CDR3 is TGTGCCGGGGGAGGGGTAATACAAGGCACCGGGGAGCTGTTTTTT. Supplemented by reference TRBV7-9 and TRBJ2-2, the full variable domain reads DTGVSQNPRHKITKRGQNVTFRCDPISEHNRLYWYRQTLGQGPEFLTYFQNEAQLEKSRLLSDRFSAERPKGSFSTLEIQRTEQGDSAMYLCAGGGVIQGTGELFFGEGSRLTVL.

V usage is TRBV28 and J usage is TRBJ1-5; 9 positions agree with TRBD1. The V gene's germline CDR1 is MDHEN and CDR2 SYDVKM. This CDR3 has 15 amino acids. V dropped 8 bases and J dropped 3; count of bases not matched to a gene: 8. The CDR3 DNA reads TGTGCCAGCTTAACGGACAGGGGATCCAATCAGCCCCAGCATTTT. This gives the protein CASLTDRGSNQPQHF.

This chain joins TRBV7-9 and TRBJ2-7, with D unclear. Trimming stripped 2 bases from V and 4 bases from J, with 6 bases between. This CDR3 comprises 12 residues. From germline, CDR1 is SEHNR and CDR2 FQNEAQ (reference sequence). This CDR3 is CASSLILYEQYF. DNA for the CDR3: TGTGCCAGCAGCTTAATTCTGTACGAGCAGTACTTC.

This clone was found once. V is TRBV25-1 and J is TRBJ2-5, with 11 nucleotides matching TRBD1. V was clipped by 8 bases and J by 4 bases; unmatched bases: 9. Germline CDR1 and CDR2: MGHDK and SYGVNS. The CDR3 is 15 residues long. CDR3: CASGQGALRVETQYF. The CDR3 DNA follows: TGTGCCAGCGGACAGGGGGCGTTACGTGTAGAGACCCAGTACTTC.